The clone carrying this TCR beta chain was found a few times. The data were taken from a study of cytomegalovirus exposure and HLA in healthy donors. V lost 4 bases and J lost 1; bases outside the gene matches: 3. Germline V gene data show CDR1 as LNHDA and CDR2 as SQIVND (reference sequence). This CDR3 has 15 residues. Use of 60 Vbeta and 13 Jbeta primers characterized the PCR. Here immunoSEQ multiplex PCR was the method, and the copy in TCRdb shows in-frame clones only, minus some. Seen here are tens of thousands of clones, roughly two thirds observed once, and the top ten hold 13% to 15%. The clonotype comes from a male donor in good health and CMV-seropositive. Sequencing was carried out using PBMCs. The chain employs TRBV19 and TRBJ1-1; TRBD1 agrees at 10 bases. The CDR3, as DNA: TGTGCCAGTAGTAAGACAGGGGGCTGGAACACTGAAGCTTTCTTT. It is translated as CASSKTGGWNTEAFF. The full variable domain, completed using reference TRBV19 and TRBJ1-1, is DGGITQSPKYLFRKEGQNVTLSCEQNLNHDAMYWYRQDPGQGLRLIYYSQIVNDFQKGDIAEGYSVSREKKESFPLTVTSAQKNPTAFYLCASSKTGGWNTEAFFGQGTRLTVV.